One and the same sample provided the 11 T cell receptor beta chains below, sequenced in a study of relationships among human T cell subsets (dated 2010 in TCRdb). Once CD4+CD56+ NKT cells had been removed, anti-CD294 beads were used to select Th2 cells as CD4+CD25-CD294+ cells. The library came from multiplex PCR. The instrument given in TCRdb is 454 GS FLX. TCR alpha and beta CDR3 regions were amplified from mRNA by semiquantitative ARM-PCR. In ARM-PCR, tagged nested gene-specific primers were used first, and exponential amplification was then carried out by communal superprimers. TCRdb reanalyzed the raw reads on its own, using fastp at Q25 for trimming and MiXCR for clone calling, and kept in-frame beta chains. Entries that share a CDR3 protein sequence are merged under the most common genes and DNA. Counted in this sample were about 4,000 distinct CDR3 sequences; just over 50% of them appeared once. The top ten hold 2.5% to 3% of the sample.

Material for sequencing was CD4+ Th2 cells sorted from blood. Sample cell subset or site, as interpreted from the label and publication: CD4+CD25-CD294+ T helper 2 cells. These receptors came from a man aged 35 to 55 in good health.

This chain joins TRBV6-5 and TRBJ2-1; 8 bases agree with TRBD1. Germline loops: CDR1 MNHEY, CDR2 SVGAGI. The CDR3 has 17 residues. The V and J ends lost 0 bases and 4 bases, in that order; junction bases with no gene match: 8. CDR3 DNA: TGTGCCAGCAGTTACTCGAGTGGCAGGGGGCTGTACAATGAGCAGTTCTTC. Amino acids: CASSYSSGRGLYNEQFF.

This clonotype has more than one count but fewer than ten. The V gene is TRBV12-3 or TRBV12-4, the J gene TRBJ1-2; D ambiguous. The CDR3 runs to 12 residues. V lost 1 base and J 4 bases, leaving 4 bases between the germline ends. The CDR3 here is CASSLEGYGYTF. The CDR3 DNA reads as TGTGCCAGCAGTTTAGAGGGCTATGGCTACACCTTC.

This clonotype was recorded only once. The chain combines TRBV11-2 with TRBJ1-1, with D tentatively TRBD1 (6 bases). Germline CDR1 is SGHAT and CDR2 is FQNNGV. V lost 5 bases and J lost 8, with 12 bases in between. The CDR3 extends over 12 amino acids. This CDR3 reads CASSGRGYEAFF. CDR3 DNA: TGTGCCAGCAGCGGCAGGGGTTACGAAGCTTTCTTT.

On this clonotype: As the CDR3 is not closed by the conserved phenylalanine or tryptophan, this likely results from a read error. The rearrangement uses TRBV14 and TRBJ1-6; D remains ambiguous. Per germline, CDR1 SGHDN and CDR2 FVKESK. Between the trimmed V and J ends, which lost 1 base and 8 bases, there was a span of 9 bases. The CDR3 length is 14 residues. CDR3 loop: CASSQGAFYSPLHS. The CDR3 nucleotides read TGTGCCAGCAGCCAAGGGGCCTTCTATTCACCCCTCCACTCT.

This chain joins TRBV7-8 and TRBJ2-1, with 12 positions matching TRBD2. The V gene end was trimmed by 6 bases and the J gene end by 6 bases; junction bases not matched to a gene: 3. Germline V lookup: CDR1 SGHVS, CDR2 FQNEAQ. The CDR3 totals 14 residues. The CDR3 DNA sequence: TGTGCCAGCAGGGGACTAGCGGGCCTCAATGAGCAGTTCTTC. Protein sequence: CASRGLAGLNEQFF.

The chain couples TRBV21-1 to TRBJ2-7; no check of the table's D call, TRBD1, against the DNA was made. TRBV21-1 is reported as a pseudogene. The CDR3 totals 15 residues. For the CDR3, the DNA is TGTGCCAGCAGCCCGGGGACAGGGGGGACCTACGAGCAGTACTTC. It specifies CASSPGTGGTYEQYF.

This chain links TRBV14 with TRBJ1-1; D ambiguous. The CDR3 has 13 amino acids. The germline V and J ends were trimmed by 1 base and 5 bases, with 8 bases remaining between them. Germline CDR1 is SGHDN and CDR2 is FVKESK. CDR3 amino acids: CASSQGTRTEAFF. DNA of the CDR3: TGTGCCAGCAGCCAAGGGACCAGGACTGAAGCTTTCTTT. The whole variable domain, remainder taken from reference TRBV14 and TRBJ1-1, is EAGVTQFPSHSVIEKGQTVTLRCDPISGHDNLYWYRRVMGKEIKFLLHFVKESKQDESGMPNNRFLAERTGGTYSTLKVQPAELEDSGVYFCASSQGTRTEAFFGQGTRLTVV.

This clonotype has more than one count but fewer than ten. This sequence joins TRBV10-3 and TRBJ2-1, with no clear D. CDR1 is ENHRY and CDR2 is SYGVKD in the germline V gene. The CDR3 is 16 amino acids. Trimming pared 3 bases from V and 0 bases from J, leaving 12 bases between. Written as DNA, the CDR3 is TGTGCCATCAGTGAAAGTAGACGCAGCTCCTACAATGAGCAGTTCTTC. Translation gives CAISESRRSSYNEQFF.

The J gene is TRBJ1-2, the V gene TRBV28, with 7 bases matching TRBD1. Trimming at V came to 5 bases and at J to 2 bases, leaving 2 bases not matched to a gene. This CDR3 is built from 13 residues. The germline CDR1 and CDR2 sequences are MDHEN and SYDVKM. The DNA of the CDR3 is TGTGCCAGCAGTCCAGGGGGAAACTATGGCTACACCTTC. Encoded protein: CASSPGGNYGYTF.

V is TRBV10-3 and J is TRBJ2-5; 7 positions agree with TRBD2. V trimming: 0 bases; J trimming: 6 bases; junction bases outside the gene matches: 10. The CDR3 spans 16 residues. Germline V gene lookup returns CDR1 ENHRY and CDR2 SYGVKD. As DNA, the CDR3 is TGTGCCATCAGTGAGTCGGAGGGAGGGCCACAGAAGACCCAGTACTTC. This sequence encodes CAISESEGGPQKTQYF.

This chain links TRBV12-3 or TRBV12-4 with TRBJ2-2; D uncertain. The CDR3 extends over 14 amino acids. V lost 4 bases, J lost 2 bases, and 8 bases lay in between. CDR3 sequence reads: CASSSGSNTGELFF. CDR3 coding DNA: TGTGCCAGCAGTTCCGGGTCCAACACCGGGGAGCTGTTTTTT.